One and the same sample provided the 3 T cell receptor beta chains below, sequenced in a study of blood T cell repertoires in COVID-19. TCRdb's copy holds only in-frame clones and misses some; the assay was immunoSEQ multiplex PCR. This table holds about 59,000 clones, 80% to 85% found once. Material: peripheral blood. These receptors were collected from a woman older than 75 with active or convalescent COVID-19.

The chain employs TRBV7-2 and TRBJ1-1; no clear D gene. Trimming took 4 bases from V and 6 from J, leaving 24 bases between them. Per germline, CDR1 SGHTA and CDR2 FQGNSA. CDR3 length equals 17 residues. CDR3: CASSSGGVGGGSAEAFF. The CDR3 DNA reads TGTGCCAGCAGCTCCGGTGGGGTGGGTGGAGGGAGCGCTGAAGCTTTCTTT.

This clone is a singleton in its sample. V is TRBV12-3 or TRBV12-4 and J is TRBJ1-1, with TRBD1 as a possible D gene (5 bases). V was pared by 2 bases and J by 13 bases, with 14 bases between. CDR3 length: 12 residues. This CDR3 reads CASSLRAGPGFF. The CDR3 nucleotides read TGTGCCAGCAGTTTAAGGGCAGGGCCTGGTTTCTTT.

The gene calls are TRBV7-9 and TRBJ1-1; no clear D. Trimming took 5 bases from V and 2 from J, leaving 9 bases between them. Germline V gene sequence: CDR1 SEHNR, CDR2 FQNEAQ (reference sequence). The CDR3 runs to 13 residues. The DNA for the CDR3 is TGTGCCAGCAGCCTGGAGGCTAACACTGAAGCTTTCTTT. It specifies CASSLEANTEAFF.